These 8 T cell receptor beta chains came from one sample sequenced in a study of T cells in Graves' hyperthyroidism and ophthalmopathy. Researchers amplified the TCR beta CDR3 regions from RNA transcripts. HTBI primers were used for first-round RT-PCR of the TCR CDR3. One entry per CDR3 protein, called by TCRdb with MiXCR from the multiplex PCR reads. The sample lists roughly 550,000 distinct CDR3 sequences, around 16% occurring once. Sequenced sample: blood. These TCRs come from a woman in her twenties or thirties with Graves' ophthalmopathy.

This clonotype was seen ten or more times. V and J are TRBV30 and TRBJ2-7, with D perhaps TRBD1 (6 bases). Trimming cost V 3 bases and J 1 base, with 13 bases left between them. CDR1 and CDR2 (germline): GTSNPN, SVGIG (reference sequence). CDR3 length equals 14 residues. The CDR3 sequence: CAWSQDSISYEQYF. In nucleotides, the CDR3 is TGTGCCTGGAGCCAGGACAGCATATCCTACGAGCAGTACTTC.

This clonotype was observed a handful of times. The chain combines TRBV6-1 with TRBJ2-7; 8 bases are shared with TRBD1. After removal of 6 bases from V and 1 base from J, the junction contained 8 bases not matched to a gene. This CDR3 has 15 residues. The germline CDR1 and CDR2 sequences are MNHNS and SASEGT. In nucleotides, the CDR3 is TGTGCCAGCAGCTCCCGGACAGGGTCGTCCTACGAGCAGTACTTC. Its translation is CASSSRTGSSYEQYF.

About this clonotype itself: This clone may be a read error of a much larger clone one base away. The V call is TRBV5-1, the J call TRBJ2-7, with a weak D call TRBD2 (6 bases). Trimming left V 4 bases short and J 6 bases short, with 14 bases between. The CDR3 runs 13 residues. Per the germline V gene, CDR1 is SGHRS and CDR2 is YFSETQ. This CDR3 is CASSGEVPCEQYF. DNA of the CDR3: TGCGCCAGCAGCGGGGAGGTTCCATGCGAGCAGTACTTC.

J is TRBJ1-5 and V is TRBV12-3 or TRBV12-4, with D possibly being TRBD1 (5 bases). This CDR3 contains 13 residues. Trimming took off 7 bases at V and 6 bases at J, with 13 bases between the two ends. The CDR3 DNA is TGTGCCAGCACCCCCGGGGGAAGTCAGCCCCAGCATTTT. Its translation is CASTPGGSQPQHF.

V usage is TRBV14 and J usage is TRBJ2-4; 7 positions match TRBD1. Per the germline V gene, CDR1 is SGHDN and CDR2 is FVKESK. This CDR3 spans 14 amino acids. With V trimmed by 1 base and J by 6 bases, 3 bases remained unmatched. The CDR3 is CASSQVGQRNIQYF. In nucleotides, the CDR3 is TGTGCCAGCAGCCAAGTGGGACAGAGAAACATTCAGTACTTC.

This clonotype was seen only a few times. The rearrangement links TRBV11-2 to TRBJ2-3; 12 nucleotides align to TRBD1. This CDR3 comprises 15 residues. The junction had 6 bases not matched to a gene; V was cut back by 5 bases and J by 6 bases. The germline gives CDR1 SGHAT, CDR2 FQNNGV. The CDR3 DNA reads TGTGCCAGCAGCCCCGGGACAGGGGGCTGGGATACGCAGTATTTT. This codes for CASSPGTGGWDTQYF.

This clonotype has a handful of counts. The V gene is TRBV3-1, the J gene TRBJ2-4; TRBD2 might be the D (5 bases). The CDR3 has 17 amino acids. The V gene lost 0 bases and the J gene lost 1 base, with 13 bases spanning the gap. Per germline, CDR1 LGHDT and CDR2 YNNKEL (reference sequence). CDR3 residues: CASSQEHVGVAKNIQYF. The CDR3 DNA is TGTGCCAGCAGCCAAGAACATGTCGGGGTGGCCAAAAACATTCAGTACTTC. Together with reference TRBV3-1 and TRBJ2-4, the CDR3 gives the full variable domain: DTAVSQTPKYLVTQMGNDKSIKCEQNLGHDTMYWYKQDSKKFLKIMFSYNNKELIINETVPNRFSPKSPDKAHLNLHINSLELGDSAVYFCASSQEHVGVAKNIQYFGAGTRLSVL.

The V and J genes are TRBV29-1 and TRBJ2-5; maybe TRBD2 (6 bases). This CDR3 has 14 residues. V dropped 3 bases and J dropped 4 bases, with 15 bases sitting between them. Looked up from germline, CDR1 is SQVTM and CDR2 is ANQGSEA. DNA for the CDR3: TGCAGCGTTGATGGAACGGGAGTACGAGAGACCCAGTACTTC. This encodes CSVDGTGVRETQYF.